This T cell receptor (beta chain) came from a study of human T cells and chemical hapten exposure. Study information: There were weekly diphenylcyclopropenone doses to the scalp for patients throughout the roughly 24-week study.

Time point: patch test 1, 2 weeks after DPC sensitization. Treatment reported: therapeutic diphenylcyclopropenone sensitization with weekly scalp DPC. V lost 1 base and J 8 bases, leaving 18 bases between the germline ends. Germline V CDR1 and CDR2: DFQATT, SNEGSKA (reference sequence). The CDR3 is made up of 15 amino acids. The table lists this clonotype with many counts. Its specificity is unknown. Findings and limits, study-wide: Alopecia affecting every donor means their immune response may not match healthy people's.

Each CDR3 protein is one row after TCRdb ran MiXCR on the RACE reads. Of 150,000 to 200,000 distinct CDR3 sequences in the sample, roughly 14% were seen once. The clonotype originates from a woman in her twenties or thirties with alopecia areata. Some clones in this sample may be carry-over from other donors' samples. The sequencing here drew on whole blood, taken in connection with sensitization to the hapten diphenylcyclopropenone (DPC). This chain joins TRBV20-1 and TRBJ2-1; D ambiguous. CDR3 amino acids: CSARGGPRFGDEQFF. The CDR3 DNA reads TGCAGTGCTAGAGGGGGTCCGCGGTTCGGAGATGAGCAGTTCTTC.